This T cell receptor beta chain emerged from a study of glioma-infiltrating T cells. Study outcomes and limitations: Above-expected tissue-blood divergence occurred in all gliomas, most in low-grade ones. Tissue and blood shared very few CDR3 sequences.

This clonotype was recorded at least ten times. The antigen is unknown. TCR alpha and beta CDR3 regions were amplified from RNA using iRepertoire nested multiplex PCR. Tissue mRNA or PBMC total RNA, roughly 85-450 ng, went into one-step reverse transcription and amplification. MiXCR was run by TCRdb on the multiplex PCR reads, yielding one entry per CDR3 protein. Of around 190,000 distinct CDR3 sequences listed, 32% were seen once; the top ten hold over 20%. Material for sequencing was glioma tissue, nonneoplastic brain tissue, or PBMCs (not recorded which). The source is a human donor with low-grade glioma or glioblastoma, undergoing nonglioma brain surgery, or in good health (not recorded which).

The CDR3 loop is CSVVRQDNTEAFF. Written as DNA, the CDR3 is TGCAGCGTTGTGCGGCAGGACAACACTGAAGCTTTCTTT. This chain connects TRBV29-1 to TRBJ1-1; no firm D call. V lost 4 bases, J lost 2 bases, and 11 bases lay in between. The germline V gene has CDR1 SQVTM and CDR2 ANQGSEA. The CDR3 is made up of 13 amino acids.